The 5 T cell receptor beta chains presented below share a single source sample, sequenced in a study of CD8 T cells in ankylosing spondylitis. TCRdb reprocessed the 5' RACE reads via MiXCR and lists one record per CDR3 protein. The table includes around 300,000 distinct CDR3 sequences, roughly 14% detected once. Material: blood, either unsorted or a sorted T cell fraction (not recorded which). These receptors all come from a male donor with ankylosing spondylitis or in good health (not recorded which).

This clonotype occurred a few times. This rearrangement joins TRBV10-3 to TRBJ2-1; the D gene is possibly TRBD2 (6 bases). Germline V CDR1 and CDR2: ENHRY, SYGVKD. This CDR3 contains 12 residues. The germline V and J ends were trimmed by 7 bases and 9 bases, with 13 bases remaining between them. CDR3 nucleotides: TGTGCCATCATGTCACTAGCAAGTGAGCAGTTCTTC. Translation gives CAIMSLASEQFF.

The V call is TRBV7-2, the J call TRBJ1-3; D is perhaps TRBD1 (6 bases). The CDR3 is 14 residues long. CDR1 and CDR2 from the germline V gene are SGHTA and FQGNSA. Trimming shortened V by 5 bases and J by 2 bases, and 10 bases separated the two germline ends. The CDR3 DNA sequence: TGTGCCAGCAGCGACAGGACGGCTGGAAACACCATATATTTT. Its translation is CASSDRTAGNTIYF.

V gene TRBV12-3 or TRBV12-4 combines with J gene TRBJ1-2; D is undetermined. V gave up 8 bases and J gave up 1 base, with 8 bases separating them. This CDR3 has 12 amino acids. CDR3 residues: CASAYSNYGYTF. The CDR3 coding sequence is TGTGCCAGCGCGTACAGTAACTATGGCTACACCTTC.

The chain carries TRBV12-3 or TRBV12-4 and TRBJ1-4; D is possibly TRBD1 (6 bases). The CDR3 runs to 17 residues. Trimming cost V 6 bases and J 0 bases, with 17 bases left between them. The CDR3 is CASSRTQGFSTNEKLFF. CDR3 DNA: TGTGCCAGCAGCCGAACACAGGGTTTCTCAACTAATGAAAAACTGTTTTTT.

This clonotype was detected ten times or more. The rearrangement uses TRBV12-3 or TRBV12-4 and TRBJ2-2; 12 nucleotides align to TRBD2. Trimming cost V 3 bases and J 9 bases; bases outside gene matches: 8. The CDR3 covers 16 residues. CDR3 nucleotides: TGTGCCAGCAGTTTGTCCGTACTAGCGGGAGGTCGGGAGCTGTTTTTT. This codes for CASSLSVLAGGRELFF.